One TCR beta chain is described in this entry. Germline CDR1 is SGHNT and CDR2 is YENEEA. The V gene lost 5 bases and the J gene lost 3 bases, with 8 bases spanning the gap. This CDR3 is 12 amino acids long. Produced via immunoSEQ multiplex PCR; TCRdb's table is partial and in-frame only. The table has fewer than 1.8 million clones, around 98.5% seen once. This entry is derived from a study of shared clonotypes between healthy human individuals. The receptor was derived from a young man in good health. This rearrangement joins TRBV11-3 to TRBJ2-7, with a tentative D call TRBD2 (5 bases). The sequenced material came from naive CD4+ T cells sorted from blood. Subset given: CD45RA+ positively selected. The CDR3 spells CASSGSDYEQYF. The CDR3 DNA reads as TGTGCCAGCAGCGGTAGCGACTACGAGCAGTACTTC.